The present T cell receptor (beta chain) was sequenced within a study of CD8 T cells in Susac syndrome. Study overall: At the time their blood was drawn, patients with Susac syndrome were either therapy-naive, on corticosteroids (with some of them also receiving intravenous immunoglobulin), or on intravenous immunoglobulin alone.

When the RNA was reverse transcribed, random hexamers were used with an input of about 0.5 to 1 ug. One entry per CDR3 protein results from TCRdb running MiXCR on the immunoSEQ multiplex PCR reads. The data hold about 240,000 distinct CDR3 sequences, with almost 97% observed a single time. Study-level points and caveats: Regarding the TCR sequencing and HLA analysis, the study admitted that a relatively small number of individuals were involved. Clonal expansion was not observed in the Susac syndrome CD4+ T cell repertoires.

The CDR3 covers 14 residues. Germline CDR1 and CDR2: SNHLY and FYNNEI. Trimming removed 4 bases from V and 3 bases from J, with 10 bases in between. This clonotype was recorded a few times. Its antigen is currently unknown. The sequencing input was CD4+ T cells from PBMCs. The rearrangement uses TRBV2 and TRBJ1-5, with a possible D match to TRBD1 (6 bases). This receptor was obtained from a human donor with Susac syndrome. CDR3 in DNA: TGTGCCAGCAGTGCACAGGGAGTCAATCAGCCCCAGCATTTT. Translating it yields CASSAQGVNQPQHF.